This passage covers 4 T cell receptor beta chains from one sample sequenced in a study of blood T cell repertoires in COVID-19. Measured with immunoSEQ multiplex PCR; TCRdb has only the in-frame clones, and not every one. This sample has around 170,000 clones; roughly 88% occur once, and the top ten carry roughly 9%. Input material: PBMCs or T cells enriched from blood (not recorded which). The receptors were sampled from a young woman who had recovered from COVID-19.

The chain employs TRBV6-5 and TRBJ2-7, with a weak D call TRBD1 (6 bases). The germline V gene encodes CDR1 MNHEY and CDR2 SVGAGI. V was clipped by 5 bases and J by 6 bases, with 8 bases between them. The CDR3 totals 11 residues. CDR3 loop: CASSTGPEQYF. DNA for the CDR3: TGTGCCAGCAGTACAGGGCCCGAGCAGTACTTC.

J is TRBJ2-7 and V is TRBV29-1, with TRBD2 matching over 8 bases. This CDR3 comprises 13 residues. Per the germline V gene, CDR1 is SQVTM and CDR2 is ANQGSEA. J lost 4 bases, V lost 5 bases, and 7 bases had no gene match. The CDR3 sequence: CSVQTSEGYEQYF. CDR3 bases: TGCAGCGTTCAGACTAGCGAGGGGTACGAGCAGTACTTC.

The V and J genes are TRBV3-1 (or the pseudogene TRBV3-2) and TRBJ1-5; D gene ambiguous. CDR3 size: 14 residues. Germline CDR1 is LGHDT and CDR2 is YNNKEL (reference sequence). V gave up 0 bases and J gave up 7 bases, with 10 bases separating them. CDR3 in amino acids: CASSQDVGRQPQHF. The CDR3 DNA is TGTGCCAGCAGCCAAGATGTAGGCAGGCAGCCCCAGCATTTT.

This clone was seen once. The CDR3 sequence is CASSQDMVVAAKSSYNEQFF. CDR3 DNA sequence: TGCGCCAGCAGCCAAGATATGGTAGTAGCGGCCAAGAGCTCCTACAATGAGCAGTTCTTC. The chain combines TRBV4-1 with TRBJ2-1; D may be TRBD2 (6 bases). Germline V gene lookup returns CDR1 MGHRA and CDR2 YSYEKL. V lost 0 bases, J lost 0 bases, and 21 bases lay in between. There are 20 residues in the CDR3.